A single sample gave rise to the 21 T cell receptor beta chains below, sequenced in a study of response to subunit inactivated influenza vaccine. TCRdb reprocessed the RT-PCR reads with MiXCR, giving one entry per CDR3 protein. The data contain around 530,000 distinct CDR3 sequences, about 12% of them seen just once; the ten biggest clones take up more than 8.5%. The sample was PBMCs from blood, taken on the day of vaccination. The receptors derive from a man between 50 and 59 years old who received an inactivated influenza vaccine.

This clonotype was seen repeatedly, ten times or more. The V gene is TRBV28, the J gene TRBJ2-5; D is ambiguous. The CDR3 has 14 residues. Per germline, CDR1 MDHEN and CDR2 SYDVKM. V lost 1 base and J lost 5, with 11 bases in between. CDR3 sequence: CASSLFGGTETQYF. The CDR3 DNA reads as TGTGCCAGCAGTTTATTTGGCGGAACGGAGACCCAGTACTTC. Filled out from reference TRBV28 and TRBJ2-5, the complete variable domain reads DVKVTQSSRYLVKRTGEKVFLECVQDMDHENMFWYRQDPGLGLRLIYFSYDVKMKEKGDIPEGYSVSREKKERFSLILESASTNQTSMYLCASSLFGGTETQYFGPGTRLLVL.

The chain joins TRBV7-2 to TRBJ1-1; no reliable D call. Germline CDR1 reads SGHTA; CDR2 reads FQGNSA. Trimming shortened V by 5 bases and J by 1 base, and 14 bases separated the two germline ends. The CDR3 totals 15 residues. The CDR3 coding sequence is TGTGCCAGCAGCCTAAACAGCCTCCGGAACACTGAAGCTTTCTTT. It is translated as CASSLNSLRNTEAFF.

This clonotype was picked up a small number of times. The V gene is TRBV24-1, the J gene TRBJ2-1, with TRBD2 identical over 10 bases. Trimming removed 3 bases from V and 8 bases from J; junction bases left unmatched: 9. The CDR3 loop spans 16 amino acids. Germline assignment: CDR1 KGHDR and CDR2 SFDVKD. CDR3 in amino acids: CATSDPSGRAWDEQFF. The CDR3 DNA reads TGTGCCACCAGTGATCCCAGCGGGAGGGCCTGGGATGAGCAGTTCTTC.

This clonotype was found a few times. V is TRBV5-6 and J is TRBJ1-2; TRBD1 might be the D (5 bases). The germline V gene encodes CDR1 SGHDT and CDR2 YYEEEE. CDR3 size: 16 residues. Deletions cut 4 bases from V and 2 bases from J, with 18 bases between. For the CDR3, the DNA is TGTGCCAGCAGCCTCGTGTTTGCAGGGACCAACTATGGCTACACCTTC. Translation: CASSLVFAGTNYGYTF.

This clonotype was picked up many times. The chain joins TRBV20-1 to TRBJ1-2; D is possibly TRBD1 (5 bases). V lost 6 bases, J lost 7 bases, and 21 bases lay in between. The CDR3 consists of 14 residues. Germline V gene sequence: CDR1 DFQATT, CDR2 SNEGSKA (reference sequence). The CDR3 bases are TGCAGTGCGAGTCCGGGGTTTGATGGGGGTGGCTACACCTTC. It specifies CSASPGFDGGGYTF.

This clonotype was seen more than once but under ten times. The rearrangement joins TRBV7-9 to TRBJ2-7; the match to TRBD1 covers 9 bases. J was trimmed by 4 bases and V by 4 bases; bases with no gene match: 8. CDR3 size: 15 residues. Germline CDR1 and CDR2: SEHNR and FQNEAQ (reference sequence). The CDR3 nucleotides read TGTGCCAGCAGCTCAAACAGGGGGCGCGGTTACGAGCAGTACTTC. It translates to CASSSNRGRGYEQYF.

The J gene is TRBJ2-3, the V gene TRBV5-4; a weak D match, TRBD1 (6 bases). Per the germline V gene, CDR1 is SGHNT and CDR2 is YYREEE (reference sequence). V was clipped by 4 bases and J by 3 bases, with 15 bases between them. This CDR3 region has 15 residues. CDR3 in amino acids: CASSNDRMVTDTQYF. The CDR3 nucleotides are TGTGCCAGCAGCAACGACAGGATGGTAACAGATACGCAGTATTTT.

The chain links TRBV7-9 to TRBJ2-2; D tentatively fits TRBD1 or TRBD2 (6 bases each). Germline V gives CDR1 SEHNR, CDR2 FQNEAQ (reference sequence). The V end was cut by 4 bases, the J end by 3 bases, with 15 bases between. The CDR3 extends over 16 amino acids. The CDR3 loop is CASSSGTRRDTGELFF. The CDR3 region has the DNA TGTGCCAGCAGCTCGGGGACAAGGAGGGACACCGGGGAGCTGTTTTTT.

The gene calls are TRBV4-3 and TRBJ1-1; D gene ambiguous. Germline CDR1 reads LGHNA; CDR2 reads YSLEER. V was shortened by 0 bases and J by 0 bases, with 5 bases between the two germline ends. The CDR3 loop spans 14 amino acids. This chain's CDR3 is CASSQDMVNTEAFF. In DNA, the CDR3 is TGCGCCAGCAGCCAAGATATGGTGAACACTGAAGCTTTCTTT.

This clonotype occurred a few times. The chain is built from TRBV4-3 and TRBJ2-3; the match to TRBD1 covers 9 bases. The V gene's germline CDR1 is LGHNA and CDR2 YSLEER. The CDR3 runs 15 residues. V shed 3 bases, J shed 4 bases, and the junction held 5 bases outside the gene matches. This CDR3 is CASSQDRTGADTQYF. CDR3 nucleotides: TGCGCCAGCAGCCAGGATAGGACAGGGGCAGATACGCAGTATTTT.

This clonotype was detected only a few times. J is TRBJ1-1 and V is TRBV7-9; D is undetermined. Trimming removed 1 base from V and 0 bases from J, with 9 bases in between. Germline V gene lookup returns CDR1 SEHNR and CDR2 FQNEAQ (reference sequence). The CDR3 length is 15 residues. Here the CDR3 reads CASSLEGNLNTEAFF. The CDR3 DNA sequence: TGTGCCAGCAGCTTAGAAGGCAACCTGAACACTGAAGCTTTCTTT.

This clonotype was recorded many times. The V gene is TRBV10-3, the J gene TRBJ2-1; TRBD2 matches at 12 bases. V lost 4 bases and J lost 0; bases outside the gene matches: 10. CDR1 is ENHRY and CDR2 is SYGVKD in the germline V gene. The CDR3 has 19 amino acids. CDR3 protein: CAISALAGGPSSSYNEQFF. The CDR3 region has the DNA TGTGCCATCAGTGCGCTAGCGGGGGGGCCCTCCAGCTCCTACAATGAGCAGTTCTTC.

This clonotype appeared a few times. The chain recombines TRBV20-1 with TRBJ2-7; no definite D call. Germline CDR1 DFQATT, CDR2 SNEGSKA (reference sequence). Trimming left V 0 bases short and J 4 bases short, with 13 bases between. The CDR3 spans 14 residues. CDR3 nucleotides: TGCAGTGCTAGAGATGTTGTACGTGAGTACGAGCAGTACTTC. It translates to CSARDVVREYEQYF.

This clonotype was seen more than once but under ten times. This chain joins TRBV7-9 and TRBJ1-4, with D tentatively TRBD1 (5 bases). CDR3 length: 14 amino acids. Germline V CDR1 and CDR2: SEHNR, FQNEAQ (reference sequence). The V end was cut by 3 bases, the J end by 8 bases, with 13 bases between. The CDR3 sequence is CASSLGPSGEKLFF. CDR3 coding DNA: TGTGCCAGCAGCTTGGGACCCTCCGGGGAAAAACTGTTTTTT.

This clonotype came up a few times. V gene TRBV5-1 combines with J gene TRBJ2-3; 7 bases fit TRBD2. V trimming: 4 bases; J trimming: 5 bases; junction bases outside the gene matches: 13. Germline V lookup: CDR1 SGHRS, CDR2 YFSETQ. CDR3 length equals 16 residues. CDR3 protein: CASSSGLDVAQDTQYF. In DNA form, the CDR3 reads TGCGCCAGCAGCAGCGGACTAGATGTCGCTCAAGATACGCAGTATTTT.

V usage is TRBV3-1 and J usage is TRBJ1-4; D ambiguous. V lost 0 bases and J lost 0, with 5 bases in between. Germline values: CDR1 LGHDT, CDR2 YNNKEL (reference sequence). This CDR3 has 15 amino acids. The CDR3 loop reads CASSQDGATNEKLFF. The DNA for the CDR3 is TGTGCCAGCAGCCAAGACGGAGCAACTAATGAAAAACTGTTTTTT.

This clonotype was observed many times. The chain employs TRBV6-5 and TRBJ1-1; D remains unclear. The CDR3 has 16 amino acids. V lost 2 bases to trimming and J lost 1 base, with 14 bases between them. CDR1 and CDR2 (germline): MNHEY, SVGAGI. CDR3 coding DNA: TGTGCCAGCAGTTACGGCAGCAACCGGGAGAACACTGAAGCTTTCTTT. This translates into CASSYGSNRENTEAFF.

Notes on this clonotype: The junction shows a germline mismatch at one end, possibly a read error. J is TRBJ2-4 and V is TRBV20-1, with D possibly TRBD1 on 5 matching bases. CDR3 length equals 13 residues. The germline CDR1 and CDR2 sequences are DFQATT and SNEGSKA (reference sequence). The CDR3 spells CSAKYGAKNIQYF. CDR3 DNA sequence: TGCAGTGCTAAGTATGGGGCCAAGAACATTCAGTACTTC.

This clonotype was seen repeatedly, ten times or more. J is TRBJ1-3 and V is TRBV4-1, with TRBD1 as a possible D gene (5 bases). The CDR3 has 15 residues. Between the trimmed V and J ends, which lost 0 bases and 2 bases, there was a span of 8 bases. CDR1 is MGHRA, CDR2 YSYEKL, per germline. CDR3: CASSQDGGAGNTIYF. The CDR3 DNA follows: TGCGCCAGCAGCCAAGATGGAGGGGCTGGAAACACCATATATTTT.

This chain connects TRBV11-2 to TRBJ2-5; 12 positions agree with TRBD2. The germline gives CDR1 SGHAT, CDR2 FQNNGV. After removal of 6 bases from V and 1 base from J, the junction contained 6 bases not matched to a gene. The CDR3 has 16 amino acids. This CDR3 is CASRTGTSGLQETQYF. The CDR3 DNA sequence: TGTGCCAGCAGGACTGGGACTAGCGGGCTCCAAGAGACCCAGTACTTC.

This clonotype showed up just a few times. The chain uses TRBV2 and TRBJ2-1, with D perhaps matching TRBD1 (5 bases). The germline V and J ends were trimmed by 3 bases and 6 bases, with 6 bases remaining between them. The CDR3 loop spans 12 amino acids. The germline CDR1 and CDR2 sequences are SNHLY and FYNNEI. In DNA form, the CDR3 reads TGTGCCAGCAGTGACGACAGCAATGAGCAGTTCTTC. Protein sequence: CASSDDSNEQFF. Using reference TRBV2 and TRBJ2-1 for the parts outside the CDR3, the full variable domain is EPEVTQTPSHQVTQMGQEVILRCVPISNHLYFYWYRQILGQKVEFLVSFYNNEISEKSEIFDDQFSVERPDGSNFTLKIRSTKLEDSAMYFCASSDDSNEQFFGPGTRLTVL.